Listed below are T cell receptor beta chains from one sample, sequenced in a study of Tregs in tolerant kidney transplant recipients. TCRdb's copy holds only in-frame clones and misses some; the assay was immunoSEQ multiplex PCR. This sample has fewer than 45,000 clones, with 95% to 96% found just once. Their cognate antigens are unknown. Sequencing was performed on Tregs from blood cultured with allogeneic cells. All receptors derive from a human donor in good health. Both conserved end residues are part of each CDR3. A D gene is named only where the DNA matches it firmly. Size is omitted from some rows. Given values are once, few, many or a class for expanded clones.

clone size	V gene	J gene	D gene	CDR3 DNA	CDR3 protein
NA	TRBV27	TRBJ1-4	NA	TGTGCCAGCAGTGGCCGGGCTCAAGGCGAAAAACTGTTTTTT	CASSGRAQGEKLFF
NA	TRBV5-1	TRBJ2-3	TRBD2	TGCGCCAGCTCCCCGGGACTAGCGGGGAGGGGGGATACGCAGTATTTT	CASSPGLAGRGDTQYF
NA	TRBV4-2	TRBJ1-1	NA	TGTGCCAGCAGCCAAGAGTCTGAAGCTTTCTTT	CASSQESEAFF
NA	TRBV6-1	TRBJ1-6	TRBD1	TGTGCCAGCAGTGAGCAGGGGGCGCGAAATTCACCCCTCCACTTT	CASSEQGARNSPLHF
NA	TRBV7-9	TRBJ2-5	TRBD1	TGTGCCAGCAGCCTCTGGACAGGGGGCAGGGAGACCCAGTACTTC	CASSLWTGGRETQYF
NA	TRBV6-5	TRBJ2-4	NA	TGTGCCAGCAGTTACTCGAGGGGGGGCAAAAACATTCAGTACTTC	CASSYSRGGKNIQYF
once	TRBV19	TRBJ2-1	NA	TGTGCCAGTAGAAACAGTGAGAGCTCCTACAATGAGCAGTTCTTC	CASRNSESSYNEQFF
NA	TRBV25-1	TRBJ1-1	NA	TGTGCCACCTGGAAGGACGGGAACACTGAAGCTTTCTTT	CATWKDGNTEAFF
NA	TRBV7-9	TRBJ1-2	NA	TGTGCCAGCAGCTTAGACAGGACCGTTAACTATGGCTACACCTTC	CASSLDRTVNYGYTF
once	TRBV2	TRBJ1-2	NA	TGTGCCAGCAGTGAAGGCGGGCTGACCTATGGCTACACCTTC	CASSEGGLTYGYTF
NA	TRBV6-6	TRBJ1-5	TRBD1	TGTGCCAGCAGTTTAAGGGGACAGGGGGCTTACCAGCCCCAGCATTTT	CASSLRGQGAYQPQHF
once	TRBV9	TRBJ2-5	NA	TGTGCCAGCGGAAAAGTCCCCCAAGAGACCCAGTACTTC	CASGKVPQETQYF
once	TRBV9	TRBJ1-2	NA	TGTGCCAGCAGCGTAGATGCTATCTACGGCTACACCTTC	CASSVDAIYGYTF
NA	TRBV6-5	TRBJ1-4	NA	TGTGCCAGCAGGCCCGACAGGAATGAAAAACTGTTTTTT	CASRPDRNEKLFF
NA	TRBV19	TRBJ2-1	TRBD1	TGTGCCAGCGCGGACAGGTCGGAGCAGTTCTTC	CASADRSEQFF
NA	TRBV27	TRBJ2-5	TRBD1	TGTGCCAGCAGTTCAGGGACAGGGAGAGGTGGGGGTCAGGAGACCCAGTACTTC	CASSSGTGRGGGQETQYF
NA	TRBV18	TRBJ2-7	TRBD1	TGTGCCAGTTCTGGGACAGGGTATCGCGAGCAGTACTTC	CASSGTGYREQYF
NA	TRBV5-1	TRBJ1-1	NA	TGCGCCAGCAGCTTGGATTGGGGGCAAGCTTTCTTT	CASSLDWGQAFF
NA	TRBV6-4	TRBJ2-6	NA	TGTGCCAGCAGTGACTCATGGCTCCCTGGGGCCAACGTCCTGACTTTC	CASSDSWLPGANVLTF
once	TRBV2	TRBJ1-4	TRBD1	TGTGCCAGCAGCCGGGACAGGGGTGAAAAACTGTTTTTT	CASSRDRGEKLFF
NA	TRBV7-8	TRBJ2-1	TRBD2	TGTGCCAGCAGCTTTACCGGACTAGCGGGCAACAATGAGCAGTTCTTC	CASSFTGLAGNNEQFF
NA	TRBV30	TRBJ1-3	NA	TGTGCCTGGAGTGTACCCAGGGCAGGGGCTGGAAACACCATATATTTT	CAWSVPRAGAGNTIYF
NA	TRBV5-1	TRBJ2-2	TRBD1	TGCGCCAGCACACATAACCCGGACAGGGGAGTCACCGGGGAGCTGTTTTTT	CASTHNPDRGVTGELFF
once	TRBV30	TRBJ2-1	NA	TGTGCCTGGAGCGCAGACGCCTGGAGGGGCTACAATGAGCAGTTCTTC	CAWSADAWRGYNEQFF
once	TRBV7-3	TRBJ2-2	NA	TGTGCCAGCAGCTCCTATAGAGACGGGGAGCTGTTTTTT	CASSSYRDGELFF
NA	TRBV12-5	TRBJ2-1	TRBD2	TGTGCTAGTGGTCTGGGACTAGCCCCCTACAATGAGCAGTTCTTC	CASGLGLAPYNEQFF
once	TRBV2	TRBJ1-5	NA	TGTGCCAGCAGCTCAAAAGTTCTTTATAGCAATCAGCCCCAGCATTTT	CASSSKVLYSNQPQHF
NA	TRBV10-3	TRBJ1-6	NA	TGTGCCATCAGTGAGTCGGCCAGTTTGAGTTCACCCCTCCACTTT	CAISESASLSSPLHF
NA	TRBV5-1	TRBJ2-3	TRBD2	TGCGCCAGCAGCTTGTCACTCTCGGCTAGCGGAACAGATACGCAGTATTTT	CASSLSLSASGTDTQYF
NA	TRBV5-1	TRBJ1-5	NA	TGCGCCAGCAGCTTGGGGGGATTGGATCAGCCCCAGCATTTT	CASSLGGLDQPQHF
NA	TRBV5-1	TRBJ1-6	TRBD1	TGCGCCAGCAGCGCCGGGACAGAAAATTCACCCCTCCACTTT	CASSAGTENSPLHF
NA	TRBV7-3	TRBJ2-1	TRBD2	TGTGCCAGCAGCTTCATTAGCGGGGGGACAGTCTCCTACAATGAGCAGTTCTTC	CASSFISGGTVSYNEQFF
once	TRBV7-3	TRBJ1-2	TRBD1	TGTGCCAGCAGCTTAGGACAGGGTGGCTATGGCTACACCTTC	CASSLGQGGYGYTF
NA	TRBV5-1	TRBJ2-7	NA	TGCGCCAGCAGCCCGACAGAATACGAGCAGTACTTC	CASSPTEYEQYF
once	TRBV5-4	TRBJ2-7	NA	TGTGCCAGCGGCAAGCGATACTCCTACGAGCAGTACTTC	CASGKRYSYEQYF
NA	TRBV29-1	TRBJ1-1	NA	TGCAGCGTTAGGACAGCGGCTGAAGCTTTCTTT	CSVRTAAEAFF
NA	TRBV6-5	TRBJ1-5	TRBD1	TGTGCCAGCAGCCCGTTCAGGGGGCCTCAGCCCCAGCATTTT	CASSPFRGPQPQHF
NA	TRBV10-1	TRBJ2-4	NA	TGCGCCAGCAGTGAGTCTGGGGGATATGGCAAAAACATTCAGTACTTC	CASSESGGYGKNIQYF
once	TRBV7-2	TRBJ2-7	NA	TGTGCCAGCAGAGACCTCCGCGGGCTCCACTACGAGCAGTACTTC	CASRDLRGLHYEQYF